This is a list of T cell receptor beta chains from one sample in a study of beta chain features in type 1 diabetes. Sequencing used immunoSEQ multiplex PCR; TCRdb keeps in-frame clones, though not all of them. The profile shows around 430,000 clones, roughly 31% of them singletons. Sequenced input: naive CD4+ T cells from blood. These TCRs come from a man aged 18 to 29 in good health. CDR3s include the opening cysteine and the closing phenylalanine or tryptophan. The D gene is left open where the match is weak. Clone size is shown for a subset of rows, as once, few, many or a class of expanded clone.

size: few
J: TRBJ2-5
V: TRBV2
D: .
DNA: TGTGCCAGCGGGCAGGAGACCCAGTACTTC
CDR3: CASGQETQYF

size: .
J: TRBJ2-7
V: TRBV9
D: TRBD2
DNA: TGTGCCAGCAGCGAAGGGGGACTAGCCACCTACGAGCAGTACTTC
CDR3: CASSEGGLATYEQYF

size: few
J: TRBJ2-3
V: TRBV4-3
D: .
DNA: TGCGCCAGCAGCCAAGATCCAGGAGCTAGCACAGATACGCAGTATTTT
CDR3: CASSQDPGASTDTQYF

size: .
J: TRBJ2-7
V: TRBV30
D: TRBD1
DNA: TGTGCCTGGAGTCCCTCGACAGGGGGGCCCTACGAGCAGTACTTC
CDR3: CAWSPSTGGPYEQYF

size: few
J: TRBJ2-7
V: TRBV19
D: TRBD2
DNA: TGTGCCAGTAGTCGGGCTAGCGGGAGCCCCCGCCTATACGAGCAGTACTTC
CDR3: CASSRASGSPRLYEQYF

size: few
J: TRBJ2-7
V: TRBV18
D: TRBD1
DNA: TGTGCCAGCTCATTCGACAGGGTTTCGGGCGAGCAGTACTTC
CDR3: CASSFDRVSGEQYF

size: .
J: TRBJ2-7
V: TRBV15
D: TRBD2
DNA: TGTGCCACCAGCAGAGATGCCCAGCGGGGATCCTACGAGCAGTACTTC
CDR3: CATSRDAQRGSYEQYF

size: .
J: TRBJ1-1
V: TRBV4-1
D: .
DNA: TGCGCCAGCAGCCAAGTGGCACAGCGATGGGCTTTCTTT
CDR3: CASSQVAQRWAFF

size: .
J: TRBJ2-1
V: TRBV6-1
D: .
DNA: TGTGCCAGCAGAAGAGCGGAGGCTTACAATGAGCAGTTCTTC
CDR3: CASRRAEAYNEQFF

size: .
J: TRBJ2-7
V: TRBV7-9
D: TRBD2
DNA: TGTGCCAGCAGCTCCACCAGCGGGAGGCTCACCTACGAGCAGTACTTC
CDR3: CASSSTSGRLTYEQYF

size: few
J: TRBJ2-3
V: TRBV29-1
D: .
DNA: TGCAGCAGTTTGTGGGGCGCAGATACGCAGTATTTT
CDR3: CSSLWGADTQYF

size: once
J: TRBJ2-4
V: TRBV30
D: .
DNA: TGTGCCTGGAGTGTTGGTAGCGGACCCAAAAACATTCAGTACTTC
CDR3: CAWSVGSGPKNIQYF

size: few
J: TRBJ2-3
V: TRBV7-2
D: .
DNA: TGTGCCAGCAGCTTAGTTTTCAATACGCAGTATTTT
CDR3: CASSLVFNTQYF

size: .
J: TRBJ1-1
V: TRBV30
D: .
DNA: TGTGCCTGGAGTCTGGCGGGACTGAACACTGAAGCTTTCTTT
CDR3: CAWSLAGLNTEAFF

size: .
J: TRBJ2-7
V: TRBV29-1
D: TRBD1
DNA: TGCAGCGTTGCAAGGGACAGGGTGGGCGAGCAGTACTTC
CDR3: CSVARDRVGEQYF

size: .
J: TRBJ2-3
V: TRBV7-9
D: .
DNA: TGTGCCAGCAGCTTAGCGAGGCACCGCCCTGATACGCAGTATTTT
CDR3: CASSLARHRPDTQYF

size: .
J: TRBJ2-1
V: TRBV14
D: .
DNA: TGTGCCAGCAGCCACAGACAATTTCTCAATGAGCAGTTCTTC
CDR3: CASSHRQFLNEQFF

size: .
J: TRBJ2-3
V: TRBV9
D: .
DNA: TGTGCCAGCAGCCCCGACGGGCGGGCAGCAAGCACAGATACGCAGTATTTT
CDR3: CASSPDGRAASTDTQYF

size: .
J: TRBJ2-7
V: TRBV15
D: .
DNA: TGTGCCACCAGCAACGCGGGTCTAGGCGAGCAGTACTTC
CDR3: CATSNAGLGEQYF

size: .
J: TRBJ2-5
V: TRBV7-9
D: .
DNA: TGTGCCAGCAGCCTATACTTGACCCAGTACTTC
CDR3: CASSLYLTQYF

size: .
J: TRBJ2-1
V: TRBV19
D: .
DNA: TGTGCCAGTAGTGCCCGCGTCGAGCAGTTCTTC
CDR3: CASSARVEQFF

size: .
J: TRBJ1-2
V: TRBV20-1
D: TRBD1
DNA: TGCAGTGCGTGGGACAGAATAGGCTACACCTTC
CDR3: CSAWDRIGYTF

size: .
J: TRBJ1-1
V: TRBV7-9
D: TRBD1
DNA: TGTGCCAGCAGCTTGGACAGGGAAACTGAAGCTTTCTTT
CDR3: CASSLDRETEAFF

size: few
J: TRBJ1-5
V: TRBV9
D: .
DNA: TGTGCCAGCAGCGTAGATTCAGGGGGCAATCAGCCCCAGCATTTT
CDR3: CASSVDSGGNQPQHF

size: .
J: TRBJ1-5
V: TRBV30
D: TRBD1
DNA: TGTGCCTGGAGTCGGACAGGGGTAGGGAATCAGCCCCAGCATTTT
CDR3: CAWSRTGVGNQPQHF

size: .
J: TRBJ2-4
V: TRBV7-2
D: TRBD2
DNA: TGTGCCAGCAGCCCCGGCTTTCGGGAGGGCCTCGCCAAAAACATTCAGTACTTC
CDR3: CASSPGFREGLAKNIQYF

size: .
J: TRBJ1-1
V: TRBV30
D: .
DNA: TGTGCCTGGAGCCCAGCAGGGTATTGGGAAGCTTTCTTT
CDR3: CAWSPAGYWEAFF

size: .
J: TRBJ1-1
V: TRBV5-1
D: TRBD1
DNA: TGCGCCAGCAGCGACACAGGGGGCACCGCTGAAGCTTTCTTT
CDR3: CASSDTGGTAEAFF

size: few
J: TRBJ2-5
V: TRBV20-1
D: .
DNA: TGCAGTGCTAAACGGCAAGAGACCCAGTACTTC
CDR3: CSAKRQETQYF

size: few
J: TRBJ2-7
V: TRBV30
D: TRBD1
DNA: TGTGCCTGGAGTGCCGACAGGGACTACGAGCAGTACTTC
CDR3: CAWSADRDYEQYF

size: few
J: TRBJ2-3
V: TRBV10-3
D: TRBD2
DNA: TGTGCCATCAGTGGGACTAGCGGGACCGCAGATACGCAGTATTTT
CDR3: CAISGTSGTADTQYF

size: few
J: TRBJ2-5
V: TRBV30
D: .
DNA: TGTGCCTGGAGTGCTGGGGTGGCGACCCAGTACTTC
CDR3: CAWSAGVATQYF

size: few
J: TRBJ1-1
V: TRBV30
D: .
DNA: TGTGCCTGGAGTATCGGCCTGCGGACTGAAGCTTTCTTT
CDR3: CAWSIGLRTEAFF

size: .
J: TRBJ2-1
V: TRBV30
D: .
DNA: TGTGCCTGGGACAGCTTCCTCAATGAGCAGTTCTTC
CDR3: CAWDSFLNEQFF

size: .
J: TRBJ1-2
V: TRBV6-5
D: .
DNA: TGTGCCAGCAGTTCCAGGGTAAACTATGGCTACACCTTC
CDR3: CASSSRVNYGYTF

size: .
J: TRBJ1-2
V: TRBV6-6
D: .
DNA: TGTGCCAGCAGCTATGCGACAGGCGGCTACACCTTC
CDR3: CASSYATGGYTF

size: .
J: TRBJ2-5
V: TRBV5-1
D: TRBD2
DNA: TGCGCCAGCAGCTTGGTGGCTAGCGGGCAAGAGACCCAGTACTTC
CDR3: CASSLVASGQETQYF

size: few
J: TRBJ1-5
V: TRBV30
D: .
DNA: TGTGCCTGGAGTCAAGGCGGGTTGAGCAATCAGCCCCAGCATTTT
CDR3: CAWSQGGLSNQPQHF

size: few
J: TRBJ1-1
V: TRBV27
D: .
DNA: TGTGCCAGCAGTTTGCGCGTGGGGAACACTGAAGCTTTCTTT
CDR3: CASSLRVGNTEAFF

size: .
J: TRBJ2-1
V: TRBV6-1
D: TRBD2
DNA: TGTGCCAGCAGTGGTTGGACTAGATTTTACAATGAGCAGTTCTTC
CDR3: CASSGWTRFYNEQFF

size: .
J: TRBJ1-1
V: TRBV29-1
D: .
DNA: TGCAGCGTCACTGTCGGCAGCAACACTGAAGCTTTCTTT
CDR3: CSVTVGSNTEAFF

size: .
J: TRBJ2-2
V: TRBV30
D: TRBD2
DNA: TGTGCCTGGAGCGCTCCTCTCCTAGCGGGCCCCACCGGGGAGCTGTTTTTT
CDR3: CAWSAPLLAGPTGELFF

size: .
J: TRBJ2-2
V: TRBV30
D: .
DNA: TGTGCCTGGAGTTGGGGCTTTGACACCGGGGAGCTGTTTTTT
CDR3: CAWSWGFDTGELFF

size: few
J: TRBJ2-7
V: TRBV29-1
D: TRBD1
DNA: TGCAGCGTTGACGGACAGGGAGGCGAGCAGTACTTC
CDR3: CSVDGQGGEQYF